Sequencing of this T cell receptor (beta chain) was carried out in a study of Tregs in tolerant kidney transplant recipients. The CDR3 totals 14 residues. Trimming cost V 0 bases and J 6 bases; bases outside gene matches: 5. Per the germline V gene, CDR1 is SQVTM and CDR2 is ANQGSEA. Unstimulated regulatory T cells (CD4+CD25+CD127-), CD4+CD25- non-regulatory cells, CD4 and CD8 cells were FACS-sorted from thawed PBMCs. An overnight rest at 37°C with 200 IU/ml IL-2 preceded regulatory T cell sorting from thawed PBMCs. This table comes from immunoSEQ multiplex PCR, and its TCRdb copy is limited to in-frame clones, with some not included. The sample lists 55,000 to 80,000 clones; 95% to 98% were seen once. Notes on the study in general: Few patients were studied, so findings need validation in larger groups. Expanding Tregs on activated donor B cells appeared to best identify donor-specific TCRbeta clones.

About this clone: Its antigen remains unidentified.

Source: Tregs from blood, taken before the transplant. V usage is TRBV29-1 and J usage is TRBJ1-1, with TRBD1 matching over 9 bases. The TCR was taken from a human donor who received a combined kidney and bone marrow transplant. The DNA of the CDR3 is TGCAGCGTTGAAGAGATGGGACAGGGAGCTGAAGCTTTCTTT. This translates into CSVEEMGQGAEAFF.